This T cell receptor (beta chain) was captured by sequencing in a study of blood T cell repertoires in COVID-19. Study context: Acute-phase and convalescent COVID-19 samples originated in the United States, Italy and Spain. Sources were T cells, B-cell-depleted T cells, or PBMCs; the material itself was cDNA or gDNA.

Per the original data handling: How many nucleated cells were present was estimated from reference gene primer amplification. Only in-frame clones appear in the TCRdb table, and some are missing; sequencing was by immunoSEQ multiplex PCR. The V and J calls and clone size are taken from that table; D and trimming were inferred from the DNA. The data show about 80,000 clones, about 80% seen once. Note on this clone: Additional DNA sequences in this sample encode the identical CDR3.

The V gene lost 2 bases and the J gene lost 7 bases, with 9 bases spanning the gap. The germline CDR1 and CDR2 sequences are MNHEY and SVGAGI. This CDR3 is 13 amino acids long. The clonotype comes from a woman between 40 and 55 years old with active or convalescent COVID-19. Sequencing used peripheral blood. The chain employs TRBV6-5 and TRBJ1-5; D is perhaps TRBD1 (5 bases). The DNA of the CDR3 is TGTGCCAGCAGTTACCTGGGGGGGCAGCCCCAGCATTTT. It translates to CASSYLGGQPQHF.